This T cell receptor beta chain was recovered during a study of blood T cell repertoires in COVID-19. Study-wide background: T cells, B-cell-depleted T cells, or PBMCs supplied cDNA or gDNA.

CDR1 and CDR2 from the germline V gene are LGHDT and YNNKEL (reference sequence). Between the trimmed V and J ends, which lost 4 bases and 5 bases, there was a span of 12 bases. CDR3 length: 14 residues. Sequenced by immunoSEQ multiplex PCR; TCRdb stores in-frame clones only, minus some. Among roughly 430,000 clones listed, 88% were seen once. The chain uses TRBV3-1 (or the pseudogene TRBV3-2) and TRBJ1-3; D might be TRBD1 (5 bases). The sample was PBMCs or T cells enriched from blood (not recorded which). The source of this sequence is a woman in her thirties or forties with acute COVID-19. The CDR3 nucleotides read TGTGCCAGCAGCCCCGGAGGGGATAGAAACACCATATATTTT. Amino acids: CASSPGGDRNTIYF.